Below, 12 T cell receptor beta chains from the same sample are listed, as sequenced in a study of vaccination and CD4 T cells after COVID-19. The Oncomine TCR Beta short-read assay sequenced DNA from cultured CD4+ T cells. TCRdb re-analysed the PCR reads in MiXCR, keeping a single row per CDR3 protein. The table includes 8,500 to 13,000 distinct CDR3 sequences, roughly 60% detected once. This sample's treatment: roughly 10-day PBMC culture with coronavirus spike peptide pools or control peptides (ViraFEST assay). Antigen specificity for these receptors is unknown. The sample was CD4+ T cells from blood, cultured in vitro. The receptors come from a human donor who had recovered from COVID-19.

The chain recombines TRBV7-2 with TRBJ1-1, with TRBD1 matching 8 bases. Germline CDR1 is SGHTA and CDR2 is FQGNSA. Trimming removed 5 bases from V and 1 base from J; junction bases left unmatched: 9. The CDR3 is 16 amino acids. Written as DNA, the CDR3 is TGTGCCAGCAGCCCTAGGTTGGGACAGGCGAACACTGAAGCTTTCTTT. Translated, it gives CASSPRLGQANTEAFF.

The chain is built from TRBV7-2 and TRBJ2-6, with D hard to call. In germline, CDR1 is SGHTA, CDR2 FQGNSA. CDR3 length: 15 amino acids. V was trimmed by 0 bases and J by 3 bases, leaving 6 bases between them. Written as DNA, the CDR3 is TGTGCCAGCAGCTTAGCCGCAGGTGGGGCCAACGTCCTGACTTTC. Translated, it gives CASSLAAGGANVLTF.

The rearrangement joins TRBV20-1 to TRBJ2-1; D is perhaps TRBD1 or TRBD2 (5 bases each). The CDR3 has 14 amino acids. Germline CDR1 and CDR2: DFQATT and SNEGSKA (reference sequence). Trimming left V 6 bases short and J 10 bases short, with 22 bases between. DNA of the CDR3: TGCAGTGCCCGAGCTGGGGGAGAGGTACAGGAGCAGTTCTTC. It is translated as CSARAGGEVQEQFF.

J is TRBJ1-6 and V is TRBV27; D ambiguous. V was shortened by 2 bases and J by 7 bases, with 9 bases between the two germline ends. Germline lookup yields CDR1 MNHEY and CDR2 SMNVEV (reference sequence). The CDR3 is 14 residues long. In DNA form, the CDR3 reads TGTGCCAGCAGTTTAAGGCCGCGCAATTCACCCCTCCACTTT. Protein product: CASSLRPRNSPLHF.

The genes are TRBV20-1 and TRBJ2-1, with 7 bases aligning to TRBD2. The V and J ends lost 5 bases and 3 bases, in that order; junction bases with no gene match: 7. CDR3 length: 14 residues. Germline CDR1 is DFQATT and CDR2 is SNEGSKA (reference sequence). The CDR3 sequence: CSAPASGFYNEQFF. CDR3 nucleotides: TGCAGTGCTCCCGCTAGCGGCTTCTACAATGAGCAGTTCTTC.

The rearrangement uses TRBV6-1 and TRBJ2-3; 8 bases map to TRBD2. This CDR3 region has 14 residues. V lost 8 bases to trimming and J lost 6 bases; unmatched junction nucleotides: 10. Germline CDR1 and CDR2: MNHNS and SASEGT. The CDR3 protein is CASLTSGVVDTQYF. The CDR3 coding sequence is TGTGCCAGCCTAACTAGCGGCGTCGTGGATACGCAGTATTTT.

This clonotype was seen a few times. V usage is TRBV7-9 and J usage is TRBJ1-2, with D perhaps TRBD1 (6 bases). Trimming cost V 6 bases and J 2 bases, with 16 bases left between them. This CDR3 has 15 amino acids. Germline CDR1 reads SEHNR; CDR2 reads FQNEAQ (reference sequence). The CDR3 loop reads CASRPGGQGNYGYTF. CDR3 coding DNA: TGTGCCAGCAGACCCGGGGGTCAGGGGAACTATGGCTACACCTTC.

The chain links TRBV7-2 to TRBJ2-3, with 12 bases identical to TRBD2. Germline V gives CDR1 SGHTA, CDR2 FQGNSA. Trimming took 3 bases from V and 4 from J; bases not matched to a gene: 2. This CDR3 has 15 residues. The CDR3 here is CASSLTSGGADTQYF. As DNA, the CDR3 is TGTGCCAGCAGCTTGACTAGCGGGGGCGCAGATACGCAGTATTTT.

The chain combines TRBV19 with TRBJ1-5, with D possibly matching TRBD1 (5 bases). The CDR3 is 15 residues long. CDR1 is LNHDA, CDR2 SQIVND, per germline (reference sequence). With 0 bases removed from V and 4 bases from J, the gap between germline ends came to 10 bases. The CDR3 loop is CASSIDRDGNQPQHF. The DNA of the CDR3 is TGTGCCAGTAGTATAGACCGGGACGGTAATCAGCCCCAGCATTTT.

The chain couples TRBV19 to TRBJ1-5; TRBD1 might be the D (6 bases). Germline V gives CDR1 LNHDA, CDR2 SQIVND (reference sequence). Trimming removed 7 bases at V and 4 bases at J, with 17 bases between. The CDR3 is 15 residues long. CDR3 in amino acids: CASNSVRGMNQPQHF. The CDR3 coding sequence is TGTGCCAGTAACTCCGTCAGGGGAATGAATCAGCCCCAGCATTTT. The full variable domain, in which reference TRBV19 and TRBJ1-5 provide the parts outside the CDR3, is DGGITQSPKYLFRKEGQNVTLSCEQNLNHDAMYWYRQDPGQGLRLIYYSQIVNDFQKGDIAEGYSVSREKKESFPLTVTSAQKNPTAFYLCASNSVRGMNQPQHFGDGTRLSIL.

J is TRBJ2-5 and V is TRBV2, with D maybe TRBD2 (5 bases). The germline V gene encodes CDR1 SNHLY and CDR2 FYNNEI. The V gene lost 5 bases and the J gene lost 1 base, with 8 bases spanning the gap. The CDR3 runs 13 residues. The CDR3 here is CASSYTSQETQYF. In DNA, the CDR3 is TGTGCCAGCAGTTATACTAGCCAAGAGACCCAGTACTTC.

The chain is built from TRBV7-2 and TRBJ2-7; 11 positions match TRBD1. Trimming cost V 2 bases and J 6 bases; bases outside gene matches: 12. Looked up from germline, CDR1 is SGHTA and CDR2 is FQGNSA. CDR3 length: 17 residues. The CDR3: CASSLYPHQGQGGEQYF. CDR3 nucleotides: TGTGCCAGCAGCTTATATCCCCACCAGGGACAGGGGGGCGAGCAGTACTTC.